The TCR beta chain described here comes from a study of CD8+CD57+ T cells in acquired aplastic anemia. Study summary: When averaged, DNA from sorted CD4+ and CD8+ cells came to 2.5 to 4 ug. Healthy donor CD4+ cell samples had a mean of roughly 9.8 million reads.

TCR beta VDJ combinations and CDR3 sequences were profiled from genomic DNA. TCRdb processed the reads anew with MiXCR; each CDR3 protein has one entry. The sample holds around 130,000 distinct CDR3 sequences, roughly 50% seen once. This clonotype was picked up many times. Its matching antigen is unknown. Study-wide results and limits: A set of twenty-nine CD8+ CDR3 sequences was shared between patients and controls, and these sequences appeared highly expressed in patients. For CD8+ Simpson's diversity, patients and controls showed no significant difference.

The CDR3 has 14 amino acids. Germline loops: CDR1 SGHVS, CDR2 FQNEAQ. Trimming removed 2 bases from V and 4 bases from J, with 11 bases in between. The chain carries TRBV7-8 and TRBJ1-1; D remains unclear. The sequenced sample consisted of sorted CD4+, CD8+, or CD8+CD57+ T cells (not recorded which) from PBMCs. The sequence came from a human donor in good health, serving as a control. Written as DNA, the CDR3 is TGTGCCAGCAGCTTAATAGCAGGACCCACTGAAGCTTTCTTT. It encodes CASSLIAGPTEAFF.